A single sample is the source of the 28 T cell receptor beta chains below, sequenced in a study of blood T cell repertoires in COVID-19. Some clones are missing from TCRdb's copy, which holds only in-frame ones; the method was immunoSEQ multiplex PCR. The table has roughly 260,000 clones, around 93% seen once; the top ten hold 1.2%. Material for sequencing was PBMCs or T cells enriched from blood (not recorded which). The source of these receptors is a human donor in a cohort exposed to, infected with or recovered from COVID-19 (not recorded which). The donor label of this sample is uncertain.

This clone was detected once. The chain uses TRBV29-1 and TRBJ1-1; possibly TRBD1 for D (5 bases). Trimming pared 7 bases from V and 5 bases from J, leaving 11 bases between. The CDR3 length is 11 residues. The germline gives CDR1 SQVTM, CDR2 ANQGSEA. The CDR3: CSGQGTTEAFF. DNA of the CDR3: TGCAGCGGTCAGGGAACAACTGAAGCTTTCTTT.

A few counts support this clone. The chain employs TRBV2 and TRBJ1-2; TRBD1 is a possible D gene (5 bases). Per germline, CDR1 SNHLY and CDR2 FYNNEI. V lost 9 bases and J 6 bases, leaving 17 bases between the germline ends. The CDR3 is made up of 13 amino acids. In DNA form, the CDR3 reads TGTGCCAGGGCAGGGATTTCCTATAATGGCTACACCTTC. Translating it yields CARAGISYNGYTF. The full variable domain, completed using reference TRBV2 and TRBJ1-2, is EPEVTQTPSHQVTQMGQEVILRCVPISNHLYFYWYRQILGQKVEFLVSFYNNEISEKSEIFDDQFSVERPDGSNFTLKIRSTKLEDSAMYFCARAGISYNGYTFGSGTRLTVV.

This CDR3 reads CASSSQPTGANSPLHF. CDR3 coding DNA: TGTGCCAGCAGTTCCCAACCTACAGGGGCCAATTCACCCCTCCACTTT. The chain has TRBV6-5 and TRBJ1-6; 7 nucleotides agree with TRBD1. From germline, CDR1 is MNHEY and CDR2 SVGAGI. The ends lost 4 bases at V and 7 bases at J; junction bases unmatched: 10. The CDR3 totals 16 residues.

This rearrangement joins TRBV7-3 to TRBJ2-2, with D unresolved. The V gene lost 7 bases and the J gene lost 15 bases, with 18 bases spanning the gap. The CDR3 runs 12 residues. Germline assignment: CDR1 SGHTA and CDR2 FQGTGA. DNA of the CDR3: TGTGCCAGCACCCCCCCATCAGGAAAGGTGTTTTTT. Its translation is CASTPPSGKVFF.

The rearrangement uses TRBV9 and TRBJ2-3; TRBD2 matches at 9 bases. Germline CDR1 reads SGDLS; CDR2 reads YYNGEE. After removal of 0 bases from V and 2 bases from J, the junction contained 7 bases not matched to a gene. The CDR3 runs to 17 residues. The CDR3 sequence: CASSVDRLAGNTDTQYF. Written as DNA, the CDR3 is TGTGCCAGCAGCGTAGATCGGCTAGCGGGGAACACAGATACGCAGTATTTT.

This rearrangement joins TRBV18 to TRBJ1-3; D remains ambiguous. V lost 5 bases, J lost 2 bases, and 10 bases lay in between. The CDR3 covers 14 residues. Germline V gene lookup returns CDR1 KGHSH and CDR2 LQKENI. CDR3 sequence: CASSSAEAGNTIYF. The DNA of the CDR3 is TGTGCCAGCTCATCCGCAGAGGCTGGAAACACCATATATTTT.

The chain links TRBV6-5 to TRBJ1-2; a weak D match, TRBD1 (6 bases). Trimming took 6 bases from V and 4 from J, leaving 12 bases between them. From germline, CDR1 is MNHEY and CDR2 SVGAGI. The CDR3 runs 13 residues. The CDR3 here is CASSPDRTYGYTF. The CDR3 DNA reads as TGTGCCAGCAGCCCCGACAGGACCTATGGCTACACCTTC.

The rearrangement links TRBV2 to TRBJ1-4, with D possibly TRBD1 on 5 matching bases. This CDR3 is built from 15 residues. With 6 bases removed from V and 3 bases from J, the gap between germline ends came to 14 bases. Germline V gene lookup returns CDR1 SNHLY and CDR2 FYNNEI. CDR3 residues: CASSPGEGPNEKLFF. In DNA form, the CDR3 reads TGTGCCAGCAGCCCCGGGGAGGGGCCTAATGAAAAACTGTTTTTT.

This chain joins TRBV7-2 and TRBJ1-4; 8 bases agree with TRBD1. This CDR3 is 14 amino acids long. CDR1 and CDR2 (germline): SGHTA, FQGNSA. Trimming removed 5 bases from V and 8 bases from J; junction bases left unmatched: 7. The CDR3 spells CASSTGQVGEKLFF. CDR3 DNA: TGTGCCAGCAGCACGGGACAGGTGGGGGAAAAACTGTTTTTT.

The CDR3 nucleotides read TGCGCCAGCAGTGAGTTGGGGCTAGCGGCTAACACAGATACGCAGTATTTT. Translated, it gives CASSELGLAANTDTQYF. The chain couples TRBV10-2 to TRBJ2-3; 7 nucleotides match TRBD2. Trimming at V came to 1 base and at J to 2 bases, leaving 9 bases not matched to a gene. Germline loops: CDR1 WSHSY, CDR2 SAAADI. CDR3 length equals 17 residues.

The chain carries TRBV29-1 and TRBJ1-4, with 8 bases matching TRBD1. In germline, CDR1 is SQVTM, CDR2 ANQGSEA. CDR3 length equals 12 residues. The V gene end was trimmed by 6 bases and the J gene end by 5 bases; junction bases not matched to a gene: 2. CDR3 amino acids: CSVGTGNEKLFF. The CDR3 nucleotides are TGCAGCGTAGGGACAGGAAATGAAAAACTGTTTTTT.

CDR3 bases: TGCGCCAGCAGTAAACAGGGGGCTGGGGCCGGGGAGCTGTTTTTT. Its protein product is CASSKQGAGAGELFF. The chain combines TRBV10-2 with TRBJ2-2; TRBD1 aligns across 9 bases. CDR3 length: 15 residues. Germline lookup yields CDR1 WSHSY and CDR2 SAAADI. With 5 bases clipped from V and 6 bases from J, the junction kept 7 bases outside the gene matches.

This clone was counted once. Germline and junction disagree at one end, which may indicate a read error. CDR3 region: CASSTGERTGLDF. In nucleotides, the CDR3 is TGTGCCAGCAGCACTGGGGAAAGGACAGGGTTGGATTTT. The rearrangement links TRBV5-6 to TRBJ2-3, with 8 nucleotides matching TRBD1. The CDR3 consists of 13 residues. Germline CDR1 reads SGHDT; CDR2 reads YYEEEE. Full variable domain (outside the CDR3, taken from reference TRBV5-6 and TRBJ2-3): DAGVTQSPTHLIKTRGQQVTLRCSPKSGHDTVSWYQQALGQGPQFIFQYYEEEERQRGNFPDRFSGHQFPNYSSELNVNALLLGDSALYLCASSTGERTGLDFGPGTRLTVL.

The gene calls are TRBV9 and TRBJ1-2, with D possibly matching TRBD1 (6 bases). CDR3 length: 16 amino acids. V was pared by 0 bases and J by 4 bases, with 16 bases between. Germline lookup yields CDR1 SGDLS and CDR2 YYNGEE. In DNA form, the CDR3 reads TGTGCCAGCAGCGTAGGAAATACAGGGATGCGCTATGGCTACACCTTC. Its translation: CASSVGNTGMRYGYTF.

The J gene is TRBJ2-7, the V gene TRBV3-1 (or the pseudogene TRBV3-2), with TRBD1 identical over 9 bases. This CDR3 comprises 14 residues. Germline V gene data show CDR1 as LGHDT and CDR2 as YNNKEL (reference sequence). J gave up 4 bases and V 4 bases, and 5 bases lay outside the gene matches. The CDR3 here is CASSRGQGTYEQYF. CDR3 DNA: TGTGCCAGCAGCCGAGGACAGGGGACATACGAGCAGTACTTC.

This chain connects TRBV24-1 to TRBJ2-7, with D perhaps TRBD2 (6 bases). V gave up 4 bases and J gave up 4 bases, with 10 bases separating them. The CDR3 extends over 13 amino acids. Germline values: CDR1 KGHDR, CDR2 SFDVKD. The CDR3 DNA reads TGTGCCACCAGTGACGGGGGTAAATACGAGCAGTACTTC. The encoded protein is CATSDGGKYEQYF.

The chain joins TRBV5-1 to TRBJ2-3; possible D gene TRBD2, 7 bases. The CDR3 covers 19 residues. V was clipped by 4 bases and J by 1 base, with 25 bases between them. Germline CDR1 reads SGHRS; CDR2 reads YFSETQ. The CDR3 DNA is TGCGCCAGCAGCCGACCCGACCCGACTAGAGGGGGGGGCACAGATACGCAGTATTTT. Encoded protein: CASSRPDPTRGGGTDTQYF.

V usage is TRBV2 and J usage is TRBJ1-5; 9 nucleotides align to TRBD1. V lost 6 bases, J lost 6 bases, and 6 bases stayed unmatched. This CDR3 has 14 amino acids. From germline, CDR1 is SNHLY and CDR2 FYNNEI. The CDR3 DNA sequence: TGTGCCAGCAGCGGACAGGGGTTGGGTCAGCCCCAGCATTTT. Protein sequence: CASSGQGLGQPQHF. Filled out from reference TRBV2 and TRBJ1-5, the complete variable domain reads EPEVTQTPSHQVTQMGQEVILRCVPISNHLYFYWYRQILGQKVEFLVSFYNNEISEKSEIFDDQFSVERPDGSNFTLKIRSTKLEDSAMYFCASSGQGLGQPQHFGDGTRLSIL.

This rearrangement joins TRBV19 to TRBJ2-2; TRBD2 is a possible D gene (5 bases). Germline loops: CDR1 LNHDA, CDR2 SQIVND (reference sequence). Between the trimmed V and J ends, which lost 0 bases and 6 bases, there was a span of 20 bases. CDR3 length: 18 residues. The CDR3, as DNA: TGTGCCAGTAGTATAGACCCCCCGGGGTTCAGAGTAGCCGGGGAGCTGTTTTTT. Amino acid sequence: CASSIDPPGFRVAGELFF.

This clone was seen just once. The chain uses TRBV5-4 and TRBJ1-4; TRBD1 agrees at 8 bases. The CDR3 length is 14 residues. J was trimmed by 5 bases and V by 4 bases; bases with no gene match: 4. Per the germline V gene, CDR1 is SGHNT and CDR2 is YYREEE (reference sequence). In DNA form, the CDR3 reads TGTGCCAGCAGCATACAGGGGGTAAATGAAAAACTGTTTTTT. This gives the protein CASSIQGVNEKLFF.

V usage is TRBV13 and J usage is TRBJ1-6, with D possibly being TRBD1 (5 bases). The V gene's germline CDR1 is PRHDT and CDR2 FYEKMQ (reference sequence). Deletions cut 5 bases from V and 7 bases from J, with 21 bases between. The CDR3 consists of 17 residues. The CDR3 DNA reads as TGTGCCAGCAGCAAGAGCCCCCCCACAGGAACCAATTCACCCCTCCACTTT. Protein sequence: CASSKSPPTGTNSPLHF.

V gene TRBV21-1 combines with J gene TRBJ1-2. TRBV21-1 is noted as a pseudogene. The CDR3 contains 15 residues. CDR3 amino acids: CASSPRGRADYGYTF. The CDR3 nucleotides are TGTGCCAGCAGCCCGCGGGGAAGGGCGGACTATGGCTACACCTTC.

The chain uses TRBV11-2 and TRBJ2-7; D gene unclear. V gave up 5 bases and J gave up 4 bases, with 12 bases separating them. Germline values: CDR1 SGHAT, CDR2 FQNNGV. CDR3 length: 13 residues. CDR3 sequence reads: CASSPDKKYEQYF. Here the CDR3 DNA reads TGTGCCAGCAGCCCTGACAAGAAGTACGAGCAGTACTTC. The whole variable domain, filled in from reference TRBV11-2 and TRBJ2-7, reads EAGVAQSPRYKIIEKRQSVAFWCNPISGHATLYWYQQILGQGPKLLIQFQNNGVVDDSQLPKDRFSAERLKGVDSTLKIQPAKLEDSAVYLCASSPDKKYEQYFGPGTRLTVT.

The V gene is TRBV18, the J gene TRBJ2-5; tentatively, D is TRBD1 (5 bases). Germline CDR1 KGHSH, CDR2 LQKENI. The V end was cut by 4 bases, the J end by 2 bases, with 14 bases between. There are 15 residues in the CDR3. The CDR3 sequence is CASSLFRAGQETQYF. Here the CDR3 DNA reads TGTGCCAGCTCACTTTTCAGGGCAGGGCAAGAGACCCAGTACTTC.

The V gene is TRBV7-8, the J gene TRBJ2-2; TRBD1 might be the D (5 bases). Germline-derived CDR1 and CDR2 are SGHVS and FQNEAQ. CDR3 size: 13 residues. The V end was cut by 3 bases, the J end by 4 bases, with 6 bases between. This chain's CDR3 is CASSFRVTGELFF. The DNA of the CDR3 is TGTGCCAGCAGCTTCAGGGTCACCGGGGAGCTGTTTTTT. The variable domain in full, with the rest retrieved from reference TRBV7-8 and TRBJ2-2, is GAGVSQSPRYKVAKRGQDVALRCDPISGHVSLFWYQQALGQGPEFLTYFQNEAQLDKSGLPSDRFFAERPEGSVSTLKIQRTQQEDSAVYLCASSFRVTGELFFGEGSRLTVL.

The sample holds one count of this clone. The chain combines TRBV2 with TRBJ1-2; 8 bases map to TRBD1. Trimming cost V 1 base and J 5 bases; bases outside gene matches: 6. The CDR3 has 15 residues. Germline CDR1 and CDR2: SNHLY and FYNNEI. The CDR3 DNA reads TGTGCCAGCAGTGAAGGGGGGACAGGCCTTTATGGCTACACCTTC. It codes for CASSEGGTGLYGYTF.

J is TRBJ1-4 and V is TRBV3-1 (or the pseudogene TRBV3-2), with no clear D. The CDR3 totals 15 residues. The ends were cut back, 4 bases at V and 7 bases at J, with 16 bases in the middle. Germline V gives CDR1 LGHDT, CDR2 YNNKEL (reference sequence). DNA for the CDR3: TGTGCCAGCAGCCCACGGAGGGCTCCTGGTGAAAAACTGTTTTTT. Its translation is CASSPRRAPGEKLFF.

This clone was counted a single time. V gene TRBV5-4 combines with J gene TRBJ2-5; 9 nucleotides line up with TRBD2. J lost 1 base, V lost 0 bases, and 4 bases had no gene match. This CDR3 spans 16 amino acids. Germline V gene sequence: CDR1 SGHNT, CDR2 YYREEE (reference sequence). The CDR3 here is CASSLVASGAQETQYF. CDR3 DNA: TGTGCCAGCAGCTTGGTGGCTAGCGGGGCCCAAGAGACCCAGTACTTC.